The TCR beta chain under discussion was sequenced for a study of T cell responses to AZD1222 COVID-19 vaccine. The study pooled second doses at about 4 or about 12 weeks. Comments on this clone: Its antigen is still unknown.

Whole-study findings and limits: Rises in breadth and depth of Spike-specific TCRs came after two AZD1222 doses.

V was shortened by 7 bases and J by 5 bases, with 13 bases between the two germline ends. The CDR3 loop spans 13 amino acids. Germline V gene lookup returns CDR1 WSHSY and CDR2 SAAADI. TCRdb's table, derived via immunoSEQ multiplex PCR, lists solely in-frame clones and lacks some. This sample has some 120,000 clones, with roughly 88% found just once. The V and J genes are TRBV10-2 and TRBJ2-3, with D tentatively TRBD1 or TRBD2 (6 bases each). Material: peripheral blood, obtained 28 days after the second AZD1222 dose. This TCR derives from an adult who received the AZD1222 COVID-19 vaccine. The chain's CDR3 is CASMLRGLDTQYF. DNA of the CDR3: TGCGCCAGCATGCTTCGGGGGCTAGATACGCAGTATTTT.